These 9 T cell receptor beta chains share one sample of origin, sequenced in a study of cytomegalovirus exposure and HLA in healthy donors. PCR amplification relied on 60 Vbeta primers (plus 13 Jbeta primers). Sequenced by immunoSEQ multiplex PCR; TCRdb stores in-frame clones only, minus some. The sample yields 93,000 or so clones, around 76% seen once. Sequencing input: PBMCs. Receptors originate from a young woman in good health and CMV-seropositive.

The chain is built from TRBV5-6 and TRBJ2-3, with D possibly matching TRBD1 (6 bases). This CDR3 is built from 16 residues. V was cut by 1 base and J by 2 bases, with 14 bases left in between. Germline CDR1 is SGHDT and CDR2 is YYEEEE. Written as DNA, the CDR3 is TGTGCCAGCAGCTTGCTGGACAGCTTACTCACAGATACGCAGTATTTT. Its protein product is CASSLLDSLLTDTQYF.

This clone was picked up a small number of times. The rearrangement joins TRBV13 to TRBJ1-3; D is uncertain. The CDR3 consists of 17 residues. Looked up from germline, CDR1 is PRHDT and CDR2 is FYEKMQ (reference sequence). V was pared by 5 bases and J by 0 bases, with 17 bases between. DNA for the CDR3: TGTGCCAGCAGCCCGACGAAGCGGGTGAACTCTGGAAACACCATATATTTT. Its translation: CASSPTKRVNSGNTIYF.

In its sample, this clone was seen a few times. In the same sample, other DNA sequences code for this CDR3. V is TRBV6-5 and J is TRBJ2-7; D uncertain. The length of the CDR3 is 11 residues. V lost 4 bases, J lost 2 bases, and 3 bases lay in between. CDR1 is MNHEY and CDR2 is SVGAGI in the germline V gene. For the CDR3, the DNA is TGTGCCAGCAGTTCTACCTACGAGCAGTACTTC. The encoded protein is CASSSTYEQYF.

The chain joins TRBV2 to TRBJ1-2; a possible D gene is TRBD1 (5 bases). Germline CDR1 and CDR2: SNHLY and FYNNEI. V was trimmed by 4 bases and J by 6 bases, leaving 15 bases between them. This CDR3 spans 14 amino acids. CDR3 region: CASSGGFWGDGYTF. The CDR3 bases are TGTGCCAGCAGTGGGGGGTTTTGGGGGGATGGCTACACCTTC.

The table lists this clone with a count of one. The V gene is TRBV28, the J gene TRBJ1-3, with TRBD1 matching 8 bases. This CDR3 has 14 residues. Trimming cost V 7 bases and J 7 bases; bases outside gene matches: 9. Germline CDR1 is MDHEN and CDR2 is SYDVKM. In DNA form, the CDR3 reads TGTGCCAGCACCCCACAGGGGGTTAGGAACACCATATATTTT. It is translated as CASTPQGVRNTIYF.

This chain connects TRBV28 to TRBJ1-2, with TRBD1 matching 7 bases. The germline V gene encodes CDR1 MDHEN and CDR2 SYDVKM. The length of the CDR3 is 14 residues. V was pared by 3 bases and J by 5 bases, with 6 bases of the junction left unmatched. The CDR3 DNA follows: TGTGCCAGCAGTTTGTTTGTGACAGGGTATGGCTACACCTTC. Translating gives CASSLFVTGYGYTF.

The V and J genes are TRBV4-1 and TRBJ1-4, with no clear D. Germline-derived CDR1 and CDR2 are MGHRA and YSYEKL. Between the trimmed V and J ends, which lost 0 bases and 6 bases, there was a span of 11 bases. This CDR3 spans 15 amino acids. Written as DNA, the CDR3 is TGCGCCAGCAGCCAAGATTCCAGCGGGGATGAAAAACTGTTTTTT. This gives the protein CASSQDSSGDEKLFF.

The rearrangement joins TRBV5-5 to TRBJ1-5; TRBD1 aligns across 10 bases. Germline trimming cut 4 bases from V and 7 bases from J; bases unmatched to any gene: 8. Germline V CDR1 and CDR2: SGHKS, YYEKEE (reference sequence). The CDR3 extends over 15 amino acids. CDR3 region: CASSLTGQGNQPQHF. The CDR3 DNA is TGTGCCAGCAGCCTTACGGGACAGGGGAACCAGCCCCAGCATTTT.

The CDR3 sequence: CASNEGRVETQYF. The CDR3 DNA sequence: TGTGCCAGCAACGAGGGCCGGGTAGAGACCCAGTACTTC. The chain employs TRBV28 and TRBJ2-5; D might be TRBD2 (5 bases). Germline CDR1 and CDR2: MDHEN and SYDVKM. V lost 7 bases, J lost 4 bases, and 13 bases lay in between. There are 13 residues in the CDR3.